The 23 T cell receptor beta chains reported below all come from one sample, sequenced in a study of beta chain features in type 1 diabetes. The investigators reverse transcribed all of the isolated RNA, so they sequenced expressed TCRB transcripts. This table comes from immunoSEQ multiplex PCR, and its TCRdb copy is limited to in-frame clones, with some not included. There are over 350,000 clones in the sample; roughly 15% occur only once, and about 0.019% lies in the top ten. Material: naive CD4+ T cells from blood. Receptors originate from a woman between 18 and 30 years old in good health.

The chain combines TRBV11-1 with TRBJ2-1; 11 bases map to TRBD1. V lost 1 base, J lost 10 bases, and 6 bases stayed unmatched. This CDR3 contains 15 residues. The germline V gene encodes CDR1 SGHAT and CDR2 FQDESV (reference sequence). The CDR3 bases are TGTGCCAGCAGCTTAGGTGGACAGGGGGCAAGGGAGCAGTTCTTC. Residues: CASSLGGQGAREQFF.

The rearrangement links TRBV5-1 to TRBJ2-5; 8 bases are shared with TRBD1. J lost 4 bases, V lost 5 bases, and 4 bases had no gene match. The CDR3 sequence is 13 residues long. Germline CDR1 is SGHRS and CDR2 is YFSETQ. The CDR3 coding sequence is TGCGCCAGCAGTTCCGGGACAGGAGAGACCCAGTACTTC. Protein product: CASSSGTGETQYF.

The V and J genes are TRBV19 and TRBJ2-3, with D perhaps matching TRBD1 (5 bases). The germline gives CDR1 LNHDA, CDR2 SQIVND (reference sequence). There are 14 residues in the CDR3. V gave up 3 bases and J gave up 4 bases, with 11 bases separating them. The CDR3 coding sequence is TGTGCCAGTAGTATGACCAGGGCGTCAGATACGCAGTATTTT. It yields the protein CASSMTRASDTQYF.

V is TRBV30 and J is TRBJ2-3, with D possibly being TRBD2 (6 bases). There are 16 residues in the CDR3. The germline V gene has CDR1 GTSNPN and CDR2 SVGIG (reference sequence). V lost 2 bases and J lost 6, with 21 bases in between. Written as DNA, the CDR3 is TGTGCCTGGAGTACCTACGGGACTCCGGCTTACGATACGCAGTATTTT. It encodes CAWSTYGTPAYDTQYF.

This chain uses TRBV7-6 with TRBJ2-7; 7 bases map to TRBD1. Looked up from germline, CDR1 is SGHVS and CDR2 is FNYEAQ. Trimming cost V 2 bases and J 3 bases; bases outside gene matches: 7. This CDR3 contains 15 residues. The CDR3 bases are TGTGCCAGCAGCTTATCGGGCAGGGGGATCTACGAGCAGTACTTC. Protein: CASSLSGRGIYEQYF.

The chain joins TRBV5-1 to TRBJ2-2; maybe TRBD2 (5 bases). The germline gives CDR1 SGHRS, CDR2 YFSETQ. The CDR3 is 16 amino acids. Trimming stripped 0 bases from V and 0 bases from J, with 9 bases between. CDR3 region: CASSLAGLPNTGELFF. CDR3 nucleotides: TGCGCCAGCAGCTTGGCCGGACTCCCGAACACCGGGGAGCTGTTTTTT.

The chain is built from TRBV4-1 and TRBJ2-3, with D possibly matching TRBD1 (5 bases). CDR1 and CDR2 from the germline V gene are MGHRA and YSYEKL. Trimming took off 2 bases at V and 2 bases at J, with 14 bases between the two ends. There are 16 residues in the CDR3. The CDR3 loop is CASSQNGQAITDTQYF. The CDR3 DNA reads as TGCGCCAGCAGCCAAAACGGACAAGCCATCACAGATACGCAGTATTTT.

This clone was observed a few times. The chain combines TRBV5-1 with TRBJ2-5; tentatively, D is TRBD1 (6 bases). Germline V gives CDR1 SGHRS, CDR2 YFSETQ. The V and J ends lost 2 bases and 1 base respectively, with 9 bases between them. This CDR3 region has 14 residues. The CDR3 DNA is TGCGCCAGCAGCTTCCAGGGGATCCAAGAGACCCAGTACTTC. As protein: CASSFQGIQETQYF.

This clone was observed a handful of times. This chain joins TRBV28 and TRBJ2-5; 7 bases fit TRBD2. V lost 3 bases, J lost 5 bases, and 6 bases stayed unmatched. CDR3 size: 14 residues. The V gene's germline CDR1 is MDHEN and CDR2 SYDVKM. Here the CDR3 DNA reads TGTGCCAGCAGTTTCGGCGGGAGCAGGGAGACCCAGTACTTC. It is translated as CASSFGGSRETQYF.

This sequence joins TRBV25-1 and TRBJ1-2, with D perhaps matching TRBD1 (6 bases). This CDR3 comprises 14 residues. In germline, CDR1 is MGHDK, CDR2 SYGVNS. V was pared by 7 bases and J by 0 bases, with 12 bases between. CDR3 nucleotides: TGTGCCAGCACCAGGGGCGGCCCTAACTATGGCTACACCTTC. Translated, it gives CASTRGGPNYGYTF.

A few counts support this clone. The rearrangement uses TRBV29-1 and TRBJ2-1; 12 bases align to TRBD2. CDR1 and CDR2 (germline): SQVTM, ANQGSEA. The CDR3 runs to 16 residues. The junction had 16 bases not matched to a gene; V was cut back by 7 bases and J by 9 bases. The CDR3 sequence: CSASSGRALGASEQFF. The DNA of the CDR3 is TGCAGCGCGTCTAGCGGGAGGGCGCTCGGGGCCAGTGAGCAGTTCTTC.

This clone was seen more than once but under ten times. The V gene is TRBV7-8, the J gene TRBJ2-7, with D maybe TRBD1 (5 bases). Trimming took 1 base from V and 1 from J, leaving 8 bases between them. CDR3 length: 14 amino acids. Germline V gene sequence: CDR1 SGHVS, CDR2 FQNEAQ. The CDR3 protein is CASSLEGRSYEQYF. CDR3 DNA sequence: TGTGCCAGCAGCTTAGAGGGGCGGTCCTACGAGCAGTACTTC.

The chain carries TRBV13 and TRBJ1-5; D is unresolved. The CDR3 consists of 16 residues. The V gene's germline CDR1 is PRHDT and CDR2 FYEKMQ (reference sequence). With 0 bases removed from V and 4 bases from J, the gap between germline ends came to 13 bases. CDR3 sequence: CASSLGPLRSNQPQHF. In nucleotides, the CDR3 is TGTGCCAGCAGCTTAGGCCCACTAAGAAGTAATCAGCCCCAGCATTTT.

This clone was picked up a small number of times. V usage is TRBV5-6 and J usage is TRBJ1-1, with D possibly being TRBD1 (5 bases). CDR3 length: 13 amino acids. Per the germline V gene, CDR1 is SGHDT and CDR2 is YYEEEE. Trimming stripped 6 bases from V and 5 bases from J, with 14 bases between. The CDR3, as DNA: TGTGCCAGCAAAAGGACGGGGGGGACTGAAGCTTTCTTT. Residues: CASKRTGGTEAFF.

The J gene is TRBJ1-1, the V gene TRBV29-1; weak D call: TRBD1 (5 bases). V was trimmed by 4 bases and J by 0 bases, leaving 9 bases between them. CDR3 length equals 13 residues. CDR1 and CDR2 from the germline V gene are SQVTM and ANQGSEA. The CDR3 is CSVGQTLNTEAFF. CDR3 DNA sequence: TGCAGCGTTGGACAGACCTTGAACACTGAAGCTTTCTTT.

The gene calls are TRBV18 and TRBJ1-4; 8 bases match TRBD1. The V segment lost 6 bases and the J segment 7 bases; nucleotides outside the gene matches: 4. Germline lookup yields CDR1 KGHSH and CDR2 LQKENI. The CDR3 is 13 amino acids. Here the CDR3 DNA reads TGTGCCAGCTCGACAGGGGTCCGTGAAAAACTGTTTTTT. Its protein product is CASSTGVREKLFF.

CDR3 region: CASSPQGTSGANVLTF. The DNA of the CDR3 is TGCGCCAGCAGTCCACAGGGAACGTCTGGGGCCAACGTCCTGACTTTC. The V and J genes are TRBV4-3 and TRBJ2-6, with D possibly matching TRBD1 (6 bases). With 6 bases removed from V and 1 base from J, the gap between germline ends came to 13 bases. The CDR3 has 16 amino acids. Germline CDR1 is LGHNA and CDR2 is YSLEER.

This clone was observed a few times. The chain links TRBV30 to TRBJ2-1, with 11 bases aligning to TRBD2. The CDR3 has 16 residues. Germline values: CDR1 GTSNPN, CDR2 SVGIG (reference sequence). V was clipped by 5 bases and J by 0 bases; unmatched bases: 6. The CDR3 spells CAWVQGLAGSYNEQFF. The CDR3, as DNA: TGTGCCTGGGTACAAGGACTAGCGGGCTCCTACAATGAGCAGTTCTTC.

The J gene is TRBJ2-1, the V gene TRBV7-8; D perhaps matches TRBD2 (6 bases). CDR1 and CDR2 (germline): SGHVS, FQNEAQ. Trimming pared 6 bases from V and 13 bases from J, leaving 16 bases between. CDR3 length: 12 amino acids. The DNA of the CDR3 is TGTGCCAGCAGGCTGCTTGGGGAGGATCAGTTCTTC. Protein: CASRLLGEDQFF.

The gene calls are TRBV25-1 and TRBJ2-1; weak D call: TRBD1 (6 bases). The CDR3 sequence is 12 residues long. V lost 5 bases to trimming and J lost 9 bases, with 11 bases between them. Germline V gives CDR1 MGHDK, CDR2 SYGVNS. The chain's CDR3 is CASSSLGGEQFF. Written as DNA, the CDR3 is TGTGCCAGCAGTTCTTTAGGGGGTGAGCAGTTCTTC.

This clone has a handful of counts. The chain employs TRBV6-5 and TRBJ1-1, with 9 bases identical to TRBD1. The CDR3 runs 14 residues. Germline CDR1 and CDR2: MNHEY and SVGAGI. V was clipped by 8 bases and J by 5 bases; unmatched bases: 9. CDR3 DNA sequence: TGTGCCAGCCTTCCGGGACAGGGTGTTACTGAAGCTTTCTTT. Translating gives CASLPGQGVTEAFF.

The CDR3 DNA is TGTGCCAGCACCCGGACGGGGGTGCACACTGAAGCTTTCTTT. As protein: CASTRTGVHTEAFF. The chain combines TRBV9 with TRBJ1-1; tentative D call: TRBD1 (5 bases). The CDR3 runs 14 residues. Germline values: CDR1 SGDLS, CDR2 YYNGEE. The V end was cut by 6 bases, the J end by 3 bases, with 15 bases between.

The rearrangement links TRBV7-2 to TRBJ2-7; possibly TRBD2 for D (6 bases). Germline V gene sequence: CDR1 SGHTA, CDR2 FQGNSA. The CDR3 sequence is 14 residues long. Trimming cost V 5 bases and J 2 bases, with 13 bases left between them. CDR3 coding DNA: TGTGCCAGCAGCCAGGGACTCCTTGCCTACGAGCAGTACTTC. It is translated as CASSQGLLAYEQYF.